This TCR beta chain was observed in a study of T-cell memory formation after mild COVID-19 (dated by TCRdb to about 2021). About the full investigation: TCR sequence clusters from the two donors were largely donor specific. T-cell clones expanding and contracting after mild COVID-19 in two donors were tracked by longitudinal TCRalpha and TCRbeta repertoire sequencing. The cohort was made up of two young adult volunteers, one female and one male, who were previously healthy.

Ficoll-Paque density gradient centrifugation was the method used to isolate PBMCs. Reads for this sample came from an Illumina NovaSeq 6000. TCRalpha and TCRbeta cDNA libraries were constructed by 5'RACE with constant-segment primers, with sample barcodes and unique molecular identifiers being introduced. RNA was extracted from every sample with Trizol reagent. Library amplification was performed in two PCR steps, and a second sample barcode and Illumina TruSeq adapters were introduced in the second step. Libraries were sequenced on an Illumina NovaSeq with 2 x 150 bp paired-end reads. The study's own analysis went as follows. Reads were demultiplexed and collapsed into UMI-guided consensus sequences with migec v1.2.7. Using mixcr v2.1.11, the UMI consensuses were aligned to TRA and TRB V and J templates and assembled into clonotypes. Expanded or contracted clonotypes were those called significant by both edgeR and NoisET, with noise models trained on biological replicates. edgeR calls used a false discovery rate-adjusted p below 0.01 and a log2 fold-change threshold of 1. As an exploratory analysis of dynamics, max-normalized trajectories of the 1000 most abundant clonotypes were examined with PCA combined with hierarchical clustering. Separately sequenced CD4+ and CD8+ repertoires were used to assign a CD4 or CD8 phenotype to each responding clone. The raw public reads went through TCRdb reprocessing: fastp at Q25, MiXCR clone calling, in-frame beta chains kept. Every distinct CDR3 protein forms one entry, paired with its most common genes and DNA. The V and J calls, along with clone size, are taken from TCRdb and not from the paper's own processing. Across this sample there are more than 400,000 distinct CDR3 sequences, with roughly 20% seen only once. Jointly, the top ten make up more than 9% of the sample.

On this clonotype itself: Its target antigen remains unknown. The input lacks base qualities; no much larger clone sits a single base away.

Results the study describes overall, beyond this receptor: The second-wave clones that peaked on day 37 were not confirmed to be SARS-CoV-2 specific. From day 15 to 85, contracting clones showed balanced CD4/CD8 phenotypes, whereas a second wave of clones that expanded from day 15 to 37 leaned towards CD4+. The study covered only a couple of mild cases, and larger cohorts including severe cases with pre-infection samples were considered necessary. Some responding clones were detected in pre-infection memory, suggesting pre-existing cross-reactive memory T cells joined the SARS-CoV-2 response. Contracting CD4+ clones appeared mostly in the CM and EM memory subsets, whereas CD8+ clones were enriched in EMRA.

The sequencing input was PBMCs or a T cell subset sorted from them (not recorded which). The sequence was obtained from an adult woman who had mild COVID-19 (a few samples of this study predate the infection). The sample titles of this study are shuffled in the database, so cell type and time point are left out; the donor was told from shared clones.

The bases are TGTGCCAGCAGTTCCTCCGGGACAGGGTTCACCGGGGAGCTGTTTTTT. Translated, this is CASSSSGTGFTGELFF. The receptor chain draws on TRBV12-3 or TRBV12-4 and TRBJ2-2; 9 nucleotides in the junction match TRBD1. The CDR3 starts with the cysteine, ends with the phenylalanine, and has 16 residues. Only CDR3 DNA is held: 48 bases, read in frame from base 1. Germline trimming amounts to 4 bases on V and 4 bases on J, with 7 as the count of junction bases outside the gene matches.